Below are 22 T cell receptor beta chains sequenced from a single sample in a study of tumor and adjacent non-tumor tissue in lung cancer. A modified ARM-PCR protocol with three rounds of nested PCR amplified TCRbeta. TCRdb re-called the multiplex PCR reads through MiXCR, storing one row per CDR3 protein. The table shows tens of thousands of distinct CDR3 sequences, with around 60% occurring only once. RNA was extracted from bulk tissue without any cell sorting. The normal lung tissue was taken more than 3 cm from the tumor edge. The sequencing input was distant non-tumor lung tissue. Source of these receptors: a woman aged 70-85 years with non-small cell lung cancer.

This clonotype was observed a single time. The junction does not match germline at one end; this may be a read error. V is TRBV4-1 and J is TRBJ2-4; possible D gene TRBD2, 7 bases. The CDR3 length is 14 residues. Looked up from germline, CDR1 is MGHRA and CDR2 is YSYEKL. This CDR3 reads CASSFGLGGDIRYF. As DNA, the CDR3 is TGCGCCAGCAGCTTCGGACTTGGGGGGGACATTCGGTACTTC.

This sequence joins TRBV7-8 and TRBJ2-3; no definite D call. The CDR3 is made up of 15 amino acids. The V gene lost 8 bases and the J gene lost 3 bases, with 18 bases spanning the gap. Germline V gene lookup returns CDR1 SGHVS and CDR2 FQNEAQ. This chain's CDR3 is CASLANGASTDTQYF. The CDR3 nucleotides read TGTGCCAGCCTGGCCAACGGAGCCAGTACAGATACGCAGTATTTT.

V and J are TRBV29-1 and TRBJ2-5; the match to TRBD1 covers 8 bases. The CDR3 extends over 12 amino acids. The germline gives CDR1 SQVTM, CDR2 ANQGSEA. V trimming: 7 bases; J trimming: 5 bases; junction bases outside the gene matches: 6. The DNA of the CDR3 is TGCAGCGCAACAGGGGGTGATGAGACCCAGTACTTC. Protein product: CSATGGDETQYF.

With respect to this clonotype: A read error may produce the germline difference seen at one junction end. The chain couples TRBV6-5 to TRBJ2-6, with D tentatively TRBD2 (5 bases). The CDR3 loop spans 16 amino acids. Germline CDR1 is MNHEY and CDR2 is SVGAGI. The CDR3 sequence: CVSSYSMDSWANVLTF. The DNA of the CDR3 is TGTGTCAGCAGTTACTCGATGGACTCTTGGGCTAACGTCCTGACTTTC.

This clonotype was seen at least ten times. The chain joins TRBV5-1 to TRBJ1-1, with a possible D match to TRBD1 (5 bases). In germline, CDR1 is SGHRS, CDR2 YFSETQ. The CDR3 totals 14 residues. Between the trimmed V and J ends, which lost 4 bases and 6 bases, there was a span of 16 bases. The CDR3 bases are TGCGCCAGCAGCGATATAACAGGACCGCCTGAAGCTTTCTTT. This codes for CASSDITGPPEAFF.

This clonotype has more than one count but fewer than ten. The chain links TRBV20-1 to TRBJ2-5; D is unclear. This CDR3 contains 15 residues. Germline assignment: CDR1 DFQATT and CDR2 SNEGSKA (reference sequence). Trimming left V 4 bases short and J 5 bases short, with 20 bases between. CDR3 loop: CSAMSSGEAWETQYF. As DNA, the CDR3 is TGCAGTGCTATGAGTTCGGGCGAGGCGTGGGAGACCCAGTACTTC.

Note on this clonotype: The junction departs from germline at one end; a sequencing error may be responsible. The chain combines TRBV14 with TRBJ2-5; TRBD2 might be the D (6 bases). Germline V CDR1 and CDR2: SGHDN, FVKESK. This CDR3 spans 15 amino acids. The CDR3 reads CTSSQNLAGRETQYF. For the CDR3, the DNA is TGTACCAGCAGCCAAAACCTGGCGGGAAGGGAGACCCAGTACTTC.

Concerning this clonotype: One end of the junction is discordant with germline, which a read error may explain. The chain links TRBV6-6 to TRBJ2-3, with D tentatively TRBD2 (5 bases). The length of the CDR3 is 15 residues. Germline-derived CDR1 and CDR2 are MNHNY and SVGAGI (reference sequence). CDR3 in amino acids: CASSCWGESTDTQYF. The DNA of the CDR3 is TGTGCCAGCAGTTGCTGGGGAGAGAGCACAGATACACAGTATTTC.

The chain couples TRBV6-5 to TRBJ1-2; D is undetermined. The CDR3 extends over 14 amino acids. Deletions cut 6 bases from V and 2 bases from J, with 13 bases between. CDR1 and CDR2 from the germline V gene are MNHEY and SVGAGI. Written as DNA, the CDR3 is TGTGCCAGCAGCTACCAGGCGGGGAACTATGGCTACACCTTC. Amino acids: CASSYQAGNYGYTF.

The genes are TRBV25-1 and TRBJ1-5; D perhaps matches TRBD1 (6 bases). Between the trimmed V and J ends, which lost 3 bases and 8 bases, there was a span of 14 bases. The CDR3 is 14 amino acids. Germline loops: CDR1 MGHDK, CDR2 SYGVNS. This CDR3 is CASSEWTGDKPQHF. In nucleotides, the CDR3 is TGTGCCAGCAGTGAGTGGACGGGGGACAAGCCCCAGCATTTT.

In DNA, the CDR3 is TGTGCCAGCAGCCGTGGACAGGGGGCTTACAATGAGCAGTTCTTC. This translates into CASSRGQGAYNEQFF. The rearrangement joins TRBV7-9 to TRBJ2-1; 11 nucleotides agree with TRBD1. The CDR3 loop spans 15 amino acids. Germline CDR1 reads SEHNR; CDR2 reads FQNEAQ (reference sequence). V was pared by 5 bases and J by 4 bases, with 4 bases of the junction left unmatched.

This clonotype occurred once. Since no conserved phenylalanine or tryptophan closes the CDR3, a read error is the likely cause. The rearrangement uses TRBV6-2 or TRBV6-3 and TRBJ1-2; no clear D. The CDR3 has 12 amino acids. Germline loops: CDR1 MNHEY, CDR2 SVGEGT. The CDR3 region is CASSYQGYDYTS. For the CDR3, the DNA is TGTGCCAGCAGTTACCAAGGCTATGACTACACCTCC.

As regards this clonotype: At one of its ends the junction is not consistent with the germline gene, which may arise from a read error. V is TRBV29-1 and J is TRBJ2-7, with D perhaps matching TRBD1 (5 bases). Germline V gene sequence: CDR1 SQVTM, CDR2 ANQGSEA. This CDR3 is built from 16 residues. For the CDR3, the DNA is TGCGGCGTCGAGAAAGGGGCCCAGGTAGGAACCTACGAGCAGCACTTC. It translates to CGVEKGAQVGTYEQHF.

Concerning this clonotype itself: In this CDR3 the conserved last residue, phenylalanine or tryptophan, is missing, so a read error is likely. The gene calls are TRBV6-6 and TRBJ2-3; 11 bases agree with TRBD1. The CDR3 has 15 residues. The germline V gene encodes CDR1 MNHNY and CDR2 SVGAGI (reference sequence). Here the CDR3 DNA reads TGTGCCAGCAGTCCCGGGACAGGGGGTGCAGAAACGCAGTATTAT. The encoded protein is CASSPGTGGAETQYY.

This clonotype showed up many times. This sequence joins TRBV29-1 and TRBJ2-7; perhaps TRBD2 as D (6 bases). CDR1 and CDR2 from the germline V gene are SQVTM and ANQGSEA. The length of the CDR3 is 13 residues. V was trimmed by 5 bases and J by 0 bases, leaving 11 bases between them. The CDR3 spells CSVRASASYEQYF. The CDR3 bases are TGCAGCGTTAGGGCTAGCGCCTCCTACGAGCAGTACTTC.

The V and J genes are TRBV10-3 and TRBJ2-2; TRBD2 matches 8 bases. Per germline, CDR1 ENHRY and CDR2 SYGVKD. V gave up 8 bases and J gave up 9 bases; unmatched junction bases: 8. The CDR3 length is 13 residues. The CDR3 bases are TGTGCCATCTCGCGGGAGGATATCAGGGAGCTGTTTTTT. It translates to CAISREDIRELFF.

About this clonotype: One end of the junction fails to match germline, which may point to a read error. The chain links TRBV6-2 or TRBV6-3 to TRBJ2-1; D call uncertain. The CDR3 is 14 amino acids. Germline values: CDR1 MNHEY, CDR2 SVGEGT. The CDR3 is CASSYYGGNSEQFF. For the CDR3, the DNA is TGTGCCAGTAGTTATTATGGCGGCAACAGTGAGCAGTTCTTC.

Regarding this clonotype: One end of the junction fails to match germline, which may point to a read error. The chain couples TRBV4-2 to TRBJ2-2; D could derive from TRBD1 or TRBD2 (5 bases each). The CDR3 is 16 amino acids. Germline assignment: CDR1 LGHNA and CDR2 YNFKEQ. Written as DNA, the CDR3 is TGTGCCAGCAGCCATGATTGGGCCACGAACACCAGGGAGCTGCTTTTT. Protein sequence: CASSHDWATNTRELLF.

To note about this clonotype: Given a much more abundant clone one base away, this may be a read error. The CDR3 reads CARCQSGGQNTEAFF. For the CDR3, the DNA is TGCGCCAGATGCCAATCTGGCGGACAGAACACTGAAGCTTTCTTT. This chain uses TRBV4-1 with TRBJ1-1; perhaps TRBD1 as D (5 bases). Per the germline V gene, CDR1 is MGHRA and CDR2 is YSYEKL. This CDR3 contains 15 residues. V was cut by 9 bases and J by 1 base, with 18 bases left in between.

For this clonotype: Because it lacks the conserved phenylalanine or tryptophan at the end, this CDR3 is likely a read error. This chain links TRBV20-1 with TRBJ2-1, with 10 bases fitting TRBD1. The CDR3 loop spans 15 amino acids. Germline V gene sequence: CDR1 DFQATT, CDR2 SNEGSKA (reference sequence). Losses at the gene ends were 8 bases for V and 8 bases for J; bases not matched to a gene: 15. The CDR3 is CSSATPGQGKDEQFL. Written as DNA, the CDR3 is TGCAGTTCAGCTACACCGGGACAGGGGAAGGATGAGCAGTTCTTA.

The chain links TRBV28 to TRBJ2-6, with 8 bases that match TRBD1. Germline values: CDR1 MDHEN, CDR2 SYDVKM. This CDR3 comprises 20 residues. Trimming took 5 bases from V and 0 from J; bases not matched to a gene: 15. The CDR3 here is CASSISQYLDRDSGANVLTF. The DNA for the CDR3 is TGTGCCAGCAGTATTTCCCAGTACCTGGACAGGGACTCTGGGGCCAACGTCCTGACTTTC.

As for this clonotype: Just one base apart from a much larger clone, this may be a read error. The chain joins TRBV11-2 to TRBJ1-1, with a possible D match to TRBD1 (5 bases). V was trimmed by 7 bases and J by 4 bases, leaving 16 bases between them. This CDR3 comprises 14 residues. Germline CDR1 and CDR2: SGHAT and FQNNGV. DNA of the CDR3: TGTGCCAGCAACTTCGACAGTGGGGGCACTGAAGCTTTCTTT. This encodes CASNFDSGGTEAFF.